One sample yielded the 21 T cell receptor beta chains listed below, sequenced in a study of cytomegalovirus exposure and HLA in healthy donors. Assay: immunoSEQ multiplex PCR; the TCRdb copy retains only in-frame clones and omits some. The sample holds about 160,000 clones, around nine tenths seen once. The sequencing input was PBMCs. These receptors originate from a young woman in good health and CMV-seronegative.

This clone was observed a few times. This chain links TRBV4-1 with TRBJ1-6, with 8 bases matching TRBD1. The junction had 4 bases not matched to a gene; V was cut back by 4 bases and J by 8 bases. Germline CDR1 and CDR2: MGHRA and YSYEKL. There are 14 residues in the CDR3. The chain's CDR3 is CASSLLQGDSPLHF. In DNA, the CDR3 is TGCGCCAGCAGCCTCCTACAGGGGGATTCACCCCTCCACTTT.

This clone was detected a few times. J is TRBJ1-2 and V is TRBV30; the match to TRBD1 covers 9 bases. The CDR3 totals 14 residues. V was clipped by 1 base and J by 4 bases; unmatched bases: 4. Germline V gene lookup returns CDR1 GTSNPN and CDR2 SVGIG (reference sequence). The CDR3 region is CAWSAGQGLYGYTF. The DNA of the CDR3 is TGTGCCTGGAGTGCGGGACAGGGCCTCTATGGCTACACCTTC.

This chain joins TRBV29-1 and TRBJ2-5, with D possibly being TRBD1 (6 bases). Trimming took off 6 bases at V and 5 bases at J, with 19 bases between the two ends. Germline lookup yields CDR1 SQVTM and CDR2 ANQGSEA. The CDR3 runs to 14 residues. As DNA, the CDR3 is TGCAGCGTCCTGCCCAGGGGAAGCAGGGAGACCCAGTACTTC. Translation: CSVLPRGSRETQYF.

This clone is a singleton in its sample. The V call is TRBV18, the J call TRBJ1-5, with a tentative D call TRBD1 (5 bases). This CDR3 comprises 13 residues. V lost 6 bases and J lost 8, with 14 bases in between. Germline lookup yields CDR1 KGHSH and CDR2 LQKENI. The CDR3 nucleotides read TGTGCCAGCTCTCTCAGACCGGGGGAGCCCCAGCATTTT. Translating gives CASSLRPGEPQHF.

The V gene is TRBV7-9, the J gene TRBJ2-1, with D perhaps matching TRBD1 (6 bases). The CDR3 has 15 amino acids. The germline gives CDR1 SEHNR, CDR2 FQNEAQ (reference sequence). Trimming left V 5 bases short and J 0 bases short, with 11 bases between. CDR3 DNA: TGTGCCAGCAGCCCCGGACAGATCTCCTACAATGAGCAGTTCTTC. It is translated as CASSPGQISYNEQFF.

This rearrangement joins TRBV10-1 to TRBJ2-2; TRBD1 aligns across 8 bases. CDR1 WNHNN and CDR2 SYGVQD come from the germline V gene (reference sequence). CDR3 size: 15 residues. V lost 3 bases and J lost 1; bases outside the gene matches: 1. The CDR3 here is CASSEDRGNTGELFF. The CDR3 DNA is TGCGCCAGCAGTGAAGACAGGGGGAACACCGGGGAGCTGTTTTTT.

The CDR3 protein is CASRTWRIGSIQETQYF. DNA for the CDR3: TGTGCCAGCAGGACTTGGAGAATAGGCTCCATCCAAGAGACCCAGTACTTC. The rearrangement joins TRBV7-9 to TRBJ2-5; no definite D call. Germline CDR1 SEHNR, CDR2 FQNEAQ (reference sequence). V dropped 6 bases and J dropped 1 base, with 21 bases sitting between them. CDR3 size: 17 residues.

V gene TRBV19 combines with J gene TRBJ2-7, with a tentative D call TRBD1 (6 bases). CDR1 and CDR2 from the germline V gene are LNHDA and SQIVND (reference sequence). The CDR3 consists of 12 residues. V was cut by 6 bases and J by 2 bases, with 8 bases left in between. The CDR3 loop is CASRQGAYEQYF. In nucleotides, the CDR3 is TGTGCCAGTAGACAGGGCGCCTACGAGCAGTACTTC.

The chain employs TRBV6-1 and TRBJ2-4; the D gene is possibly TRBD1 (6 bases). Germline V gene lookup returns CDR1 MNHNS and CDR2 SASEGT. V lost 7 bases, J lost 0 bases, and 10 bases lay in between. There are 14 residues in the CDR3. CDR3 nucleotides: TGTGCCAGCAACGGACAGCCAGCCAAAAACATTCAGTACTTC. Protein: CASNGQPAKNIQYF.

This clone was counted a few times. The V call is TRBV10-3, the J call TRBJ1-2; D gene uncertain. The V end was cut by 7 bases, the J end by 1 base, with 7 bases between. Per the germline V gene, CDR1 is ENHRY and CDR2 is SYGVKD. The CDR3 covers 12 residues. CDR3 coding DNA: TGTGCCATCAATGCGGGTAACTATGGCTACACCTTC. Translating it yields CAINAGNYGYTF.

The chain employs TRBV2 and TRBJ1-6; 7 nucleotides align to TRBD1. CDR1 is SNHLY and CDR2 is FYNNEI in the germline V gene. V gave up 4 bases and J gave up 7 bases; unmatched junction bases: 19. CDR3 length: 19 amino acids. DNA of the CDR3: TGTGCCAGCAGTGGGGCCGGGACAGTCACACGGCTAACCAATTCACCCCTCCACTTT. Its protein product is CASSGAGTVTRLTNSPLHF.

This clone has just a few counts. The chain recombines TRBV18 with TRBJ1-2; D remains ambiguous. CDR1 and CDR2 (germline): KGHSH, LQKENI. This CDR3 comprises 12 residues. V lost 4 bases to trimming and J lost 5 bases, with 8 bases between them. The CDR3 region is CASSLAPYGYTF. CDR3 nucleotide sequence: TGTGCCAGCTCACTGGCTCCATATGGCTACACCTTC.

This sequence joins TRBV2 and TRBJ2-7; perhaps TRBD2 as D (5 bases). The germline CDR1 and CDR2 sequences are SNHLY and FYNNEI. CDR3 size: 13 residues. V lost 4 bases and J lost 2, with 9 bases in between. CDR3 DNA: TGTGCCAGCAGTGGACTCGGGACCTACGAGCAGTACTTC. Protein sequence: CASSGLGTYEQYF. The full variable domain, in which reference TRBV2 and TRBJ2-7 provide the parts outside the CDR3, is EPEVTQTPSHQVTQMGQEVILRCVPISNHLYFYWYRQILGQKVEFLVSFYNNEISEKSEIFDDQFSVERPDGSNFTLKIRSTKLEDSAMYFCASSGLGTYEQYFGPGTRLTVT.

This clone was seen a few times. This chain uses TRBV27 with TRBJ1-4, with 8 bases that match TRBD1. Germline V gives CDR1 MNHEY, CDR2 SMNVEV (reference sequence). The V and J ends lost 6 bases and 5 bases, in that order; junction bases with no gene match: 8. The CDR3 is 15 amino acids. This chain's CDR3 is CASRPHRGDNEKLFF. DNA for the CDR3: TGTGCCAGCAGACCGCACAGGGGGGACAATGAAAAACTGTTTTTT.

This chain uses TRBV7-2 with TRBJ2-7, with TRBD2 as a possible D gene (5 bases). V was shortened by 5 bases and J by 0 bases, with 11 bases between the two germline ends. Germline V gene lookup returns CDR1 SGHTA and CDR2 FQGNSA. The CDR3 runs 14 residues. The CDR3 nucleotides read TGTGCCAGCAGCGCACGGGAATTCTCCTACGAGCAGTACTTC. Residues: CASSAREFSYEQYF.

The chain recombines TRBV7-3 with TRBJ2-1; D perhaps matches TRBD1 (6 bases). The CDR3 covers 16 residues. The V gene lost 2 bases and the J gene lost 3 bases, with 14 bases spanning the gap. Per the germline V gene, CDR1 is SGHTA and CDR2 is FQGTGA. CDR3 in DNA: TGTGCCAGCAGCTTAGAGGGGACATCCCTCTACAATGAGCAGTTCTTC. It specifies CASSLEGTSLYNEQFF.

The sample holds one count of this clone. This chain links TRBV4-1 with TRBJ2-3, with 9 positions matching TRBD1. J lost 0 bases, V lost 4 bases, and 17 bases had no gene match. CDR1 and CDR2 (germline): MGHRA, YSYEKL. The CDR3 consists of 20 residues. CDR3 sequence (DNA): TGCGCCAGCAGCCTACGGACAGGGGCTACCTCCATTGTTAGCACAGATACGCAGTATTTT. Translating gives CASSLRTGATSIVSTDTQYF.

This clone showed up just a few times. The V gene is TRBV6-4, the J gene TRBJ2-3; D is unclear. This CDR3 contains 15 residues. Looked up from germline, CDR1 is MRHNA and CDR2 is SNTAGT. V lost 0 bases to trimming and J lost 1 base, with 8 bases between them. CDR3 protein: CASSDSPEGTDTQYF. The CDR3, as DNA: TGTGCCAGCAGTGACTCCCCAGAGGGCACAGATACGCAGTATTTT.

The chain recombines TRBV6-5 with TRBJ2-2; D is possibly TRBD1 (6 bases). This CDR3 is 15 amino acids long. V shed 6 bases and J shed 3 bases, with 14 bases lying between them. Germline lookup yields CDR1 MNHEY and CDR2 SVGAGI. In DNA form, the CDR3 reads TGTGCCAGCAGAGTCCCAGGGGCTGACACCGGGGAGCTGTTTTTT. This encodes CASRVPGADTGELFF.

This clone was found a few times. This chain links TRBV13 with TRBJ2-5; 11 nucleotides agree with TRBD1. After removal of 5 bases from V and 5 bases from J, the junction contained 7 bases not matched to a gene. Germline V CDR1 and CDR2: PRHDT, FYEKMQ (reference sequence). The CDR3 has 15 residues. The CDR3 nucleotides are TGTGCCAGCAGCCCGGACAGGGGGCATCTGGAGACCCAGTACTTC. This sequence encodes CASSPDRGHLETQYF. The full variable domain, its missing parts supplied by reference TRBV13 and TRBJ2-5, is AAGVIQSPRHLIKEKRETATLKCYPIPRHDTVYWYQQGPGQDPQFLISFYEKMQSDKGSIPDRFSAQQFSDYHSELNMSSLELGDSALYFCASSPDRGHLETQYFGPGTRLLVL.

The chain uses TRBV25-1 and TRBJ2-5, with 8 bases matching TRBD2. The DNA matches TRBJ2-7 better at its end, which makes the J call doubtful. The germline V gene encodes CDR1 MGHDK and CDR2 SYGVNS. CDR3 length equals 15 residues. The CDR3 loop reads CASRRRIAGIYEQYF. The CDR3 coding sequence is TGTGCCAGCAGACGCCGAATAGCGGGGATATACGAGCAGTACTTC.